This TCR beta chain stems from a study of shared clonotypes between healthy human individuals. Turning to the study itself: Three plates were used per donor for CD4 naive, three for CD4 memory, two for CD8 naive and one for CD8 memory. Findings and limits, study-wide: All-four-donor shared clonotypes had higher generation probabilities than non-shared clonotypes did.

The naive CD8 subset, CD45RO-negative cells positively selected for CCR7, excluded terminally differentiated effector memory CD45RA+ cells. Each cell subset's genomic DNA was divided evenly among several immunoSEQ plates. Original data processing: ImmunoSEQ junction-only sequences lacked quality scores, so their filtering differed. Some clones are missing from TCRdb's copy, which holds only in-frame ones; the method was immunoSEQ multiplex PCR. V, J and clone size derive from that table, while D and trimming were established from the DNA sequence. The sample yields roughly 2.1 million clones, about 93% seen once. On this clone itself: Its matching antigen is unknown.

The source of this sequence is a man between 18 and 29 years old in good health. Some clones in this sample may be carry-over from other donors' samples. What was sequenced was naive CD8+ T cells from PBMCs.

The CDR3 nucleotides read TGTGCCAGTAGTCCACGGGACGGGACCTCCTACGAGCAGTACTTC. This codes for CASSPRDGTSYEQYF. The chain uses TRBV19 and TRBJ2-7, with D perhaps being TRBD1 or TRBD2 (5 bases each). Germline V CDR1 and CDR2: LNHDA, SQIVND (reference sequence). The CDR3 loop spans 15 amino acids. V shed 5 bases and J shed 0 bases, with 14 bases lying between them.